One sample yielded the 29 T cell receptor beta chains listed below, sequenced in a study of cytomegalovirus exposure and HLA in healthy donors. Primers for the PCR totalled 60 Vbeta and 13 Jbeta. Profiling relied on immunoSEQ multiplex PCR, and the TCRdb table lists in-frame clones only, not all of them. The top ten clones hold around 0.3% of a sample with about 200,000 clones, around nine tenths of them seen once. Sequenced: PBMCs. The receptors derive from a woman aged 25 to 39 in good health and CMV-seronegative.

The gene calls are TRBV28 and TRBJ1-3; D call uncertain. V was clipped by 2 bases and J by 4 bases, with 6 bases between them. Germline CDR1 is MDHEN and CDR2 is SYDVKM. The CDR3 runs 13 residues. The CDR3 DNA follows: TGTGCCAGCAGTTTACCCAGGGGAAACACCATATATTTT. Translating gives CASSLPRGNTIYF.

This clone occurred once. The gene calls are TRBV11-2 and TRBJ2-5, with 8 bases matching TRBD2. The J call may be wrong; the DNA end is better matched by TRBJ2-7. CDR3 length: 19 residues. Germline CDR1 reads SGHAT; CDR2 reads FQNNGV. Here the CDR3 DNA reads TGTGCCAGCAGCTTAGGAGTAGGGGGGGTAGCGGGAATCGGCTACGAGCAGTACTTC. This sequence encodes CASSLGVGGVAGIGYEQYF.

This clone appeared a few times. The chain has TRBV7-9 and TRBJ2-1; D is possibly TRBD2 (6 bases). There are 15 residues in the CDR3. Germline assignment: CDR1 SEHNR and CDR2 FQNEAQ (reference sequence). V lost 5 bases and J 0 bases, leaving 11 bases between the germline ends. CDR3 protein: CASSPRDSSYNEQFF. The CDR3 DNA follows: TGTGCCAGCAGCCCCCGGGACTCCTCCTACAATGAGCAGTTCTTC.

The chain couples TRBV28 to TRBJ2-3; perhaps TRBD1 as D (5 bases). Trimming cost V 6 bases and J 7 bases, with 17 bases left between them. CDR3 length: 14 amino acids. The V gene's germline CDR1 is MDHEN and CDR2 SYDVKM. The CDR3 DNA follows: TGTGCCAGCAGCAAACCGCCGAGGACAAATACGCAGTATTTT. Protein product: CASSKPPRTNTQYF.

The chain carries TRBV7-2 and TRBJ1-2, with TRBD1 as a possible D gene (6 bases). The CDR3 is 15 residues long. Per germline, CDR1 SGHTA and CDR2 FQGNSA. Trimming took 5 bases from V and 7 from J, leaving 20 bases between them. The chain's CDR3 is CASSTPPTGRGGYTF. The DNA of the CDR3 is TGTGCCAGCAGCACTCCTCCTACAGGGAGGGGTGGCTACACCTTC.

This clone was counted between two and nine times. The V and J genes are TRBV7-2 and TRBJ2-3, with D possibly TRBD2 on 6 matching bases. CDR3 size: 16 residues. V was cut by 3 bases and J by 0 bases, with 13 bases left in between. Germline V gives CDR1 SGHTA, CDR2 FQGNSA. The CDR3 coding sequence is TGTGCCAGCAGCTTTCGGGGGAGACCTAGCACAGATACGCAGTATTTT. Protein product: CASSFRGRPSTDTQYF.

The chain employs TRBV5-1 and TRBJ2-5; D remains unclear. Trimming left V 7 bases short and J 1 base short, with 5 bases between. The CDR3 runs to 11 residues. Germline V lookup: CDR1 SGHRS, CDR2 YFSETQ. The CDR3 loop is CASRAQETQYF. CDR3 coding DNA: TGCGCCAGCCGCGCCCAAGAGACCCAGTACTTC. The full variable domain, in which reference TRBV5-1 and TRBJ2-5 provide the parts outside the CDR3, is KAGVTQTPRYLIKTRGQQVTLSCSPISGHRSVSWYQQTPGQGLQFLFEYFSETQRNKGNFPGRFSGRQFSNSRSEMNVSTLELGDSALYLCASRAQETQYFGPGTRLLVL.

The CDR3 DNA follows: TGCGCCAGCAGCCAAGAGCCCGCGAACCTCTACAATGAGCAGTTCTTC. Protein sequence: CASSQEPANLYNEQFF. The rearrangement links TRBV4-1 to TRBJ2-1; D is undetermined. This CDR3 region has 16 residues. Trimming stripped 0 bases from V and 3 bases from J, with 12 bases between. Germline CDR1 and CDR2: MGHRA and YSYEKL.

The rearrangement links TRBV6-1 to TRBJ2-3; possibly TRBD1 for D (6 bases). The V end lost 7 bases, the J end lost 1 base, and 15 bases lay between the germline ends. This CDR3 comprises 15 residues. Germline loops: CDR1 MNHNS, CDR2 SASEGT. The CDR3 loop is CASTLGATRTDTQYF. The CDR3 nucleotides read TGTGCCAGCACCCTGGGGGCGACCCGCACAGATACGCAGTATTTT.

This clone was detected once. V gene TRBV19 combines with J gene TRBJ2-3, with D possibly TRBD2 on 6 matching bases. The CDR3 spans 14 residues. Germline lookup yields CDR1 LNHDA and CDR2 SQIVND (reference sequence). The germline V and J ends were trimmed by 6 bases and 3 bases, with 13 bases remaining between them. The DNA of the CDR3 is TGTGCCAGTAGATTTCAGGGACTGACAGATACGCAGTATTTT. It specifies CASRFQGLTDTQYF.

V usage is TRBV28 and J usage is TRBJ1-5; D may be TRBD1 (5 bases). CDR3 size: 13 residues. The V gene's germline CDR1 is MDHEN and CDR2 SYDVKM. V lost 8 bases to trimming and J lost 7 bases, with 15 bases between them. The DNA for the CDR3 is TGTGCCAGCCGGTGGGGGGGAGACCAGCCCCAGCATTTT. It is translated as CASRWGGDQPQHF.

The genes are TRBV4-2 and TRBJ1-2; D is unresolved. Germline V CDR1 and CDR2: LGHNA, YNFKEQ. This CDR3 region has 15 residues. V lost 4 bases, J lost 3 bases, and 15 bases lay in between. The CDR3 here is CASSLHLGEDYGYTF. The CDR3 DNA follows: TGTGCCAGCAGCCTCCACTTGGGAGAGGACTATGGCTACACCTTC.

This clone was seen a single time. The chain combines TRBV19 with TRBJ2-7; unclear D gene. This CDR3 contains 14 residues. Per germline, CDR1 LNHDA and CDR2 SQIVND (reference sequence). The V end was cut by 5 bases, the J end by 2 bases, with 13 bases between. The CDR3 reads CASSLRDATYEQYF. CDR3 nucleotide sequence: TGTGCCAGTAGTCTGAGAGATGCGACCTACGAGCAGTACTTC.

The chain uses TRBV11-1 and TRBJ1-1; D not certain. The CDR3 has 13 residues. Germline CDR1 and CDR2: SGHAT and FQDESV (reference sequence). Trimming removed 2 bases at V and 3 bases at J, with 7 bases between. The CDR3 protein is CASSLYRYTEAFF. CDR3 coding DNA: TGTGCCAGCAGCTTATATCGGTACACTGAAGCTTTCTTT. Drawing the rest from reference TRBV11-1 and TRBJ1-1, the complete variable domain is EAEVAQSPRYKITEKSQAVAFWCDPISGHATLYWYRQILGQGPELLVQFQDESVVDDSQLPKDRFSAERLKGVDSTLKIQPAELGDSAMYLCASSLYRYTEAFFGQGTRLTVV.

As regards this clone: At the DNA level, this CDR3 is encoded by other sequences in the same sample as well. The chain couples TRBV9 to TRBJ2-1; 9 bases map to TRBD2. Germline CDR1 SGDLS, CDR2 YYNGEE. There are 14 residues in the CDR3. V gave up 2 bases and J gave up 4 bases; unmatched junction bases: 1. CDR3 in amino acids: CASSVSGGYNEQFF. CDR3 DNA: TGTGCCAGCAGCGTTAGCGGGGGTTACAATGAGCAGTTCTTC.

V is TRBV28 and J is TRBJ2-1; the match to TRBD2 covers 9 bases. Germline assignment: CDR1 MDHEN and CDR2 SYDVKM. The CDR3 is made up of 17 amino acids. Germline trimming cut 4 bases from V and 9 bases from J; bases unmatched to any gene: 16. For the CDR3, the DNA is TGTGCCAGCAGTTCCCCTGGGGCTAGCGGGATCTACGGTGAGCAGTTCTTC. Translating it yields CASSSPGASGIYGEQFF.

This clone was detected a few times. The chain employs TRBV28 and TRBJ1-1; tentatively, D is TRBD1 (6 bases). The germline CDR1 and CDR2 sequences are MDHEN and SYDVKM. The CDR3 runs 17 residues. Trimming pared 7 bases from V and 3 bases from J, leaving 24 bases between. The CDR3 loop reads CASMGRLGAKVYTEAFF. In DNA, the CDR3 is TGTGCCAGCATGGGCCGATTGGGGGCTAAAGTGTACACTGAAGCTTTCTTT.

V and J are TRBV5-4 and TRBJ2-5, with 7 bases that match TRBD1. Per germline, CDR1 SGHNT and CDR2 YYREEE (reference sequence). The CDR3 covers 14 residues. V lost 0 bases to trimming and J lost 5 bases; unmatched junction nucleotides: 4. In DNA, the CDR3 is TGTGCCAGCAGCTTGGATGGGACAGCGGAGACCCAGTACTTC. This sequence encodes CASSLDGTAETQYF.

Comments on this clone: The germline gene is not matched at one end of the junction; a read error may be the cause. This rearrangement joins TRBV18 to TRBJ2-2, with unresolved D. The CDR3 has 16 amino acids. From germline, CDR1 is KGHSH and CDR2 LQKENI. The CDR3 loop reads CASSEVVVRNAGELFF. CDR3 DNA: TGTGCCAGCTCAGAGGTAGTGGTAAGGAACGCCGGGGAGCTGTTTTTT.

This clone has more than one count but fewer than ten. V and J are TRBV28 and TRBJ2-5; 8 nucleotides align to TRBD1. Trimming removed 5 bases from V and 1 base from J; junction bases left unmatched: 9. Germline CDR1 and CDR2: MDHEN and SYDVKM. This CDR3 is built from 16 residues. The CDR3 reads CASSGSGQGGQETQYF. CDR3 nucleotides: TGTGCCAGCAGTGGCTCAGGACAGGGAGGCCAAGAGACCCAGTACTTC.

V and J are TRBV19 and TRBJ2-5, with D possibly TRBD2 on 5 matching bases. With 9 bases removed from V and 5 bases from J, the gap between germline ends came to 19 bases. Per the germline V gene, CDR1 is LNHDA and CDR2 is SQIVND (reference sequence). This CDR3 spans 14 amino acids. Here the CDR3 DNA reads TGTGCCAGCAGGAGGTCGGGATCACGGGAGACCCAGTACTTC. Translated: CASRRSGSRETQYF. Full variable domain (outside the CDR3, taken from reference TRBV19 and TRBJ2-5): DGGITQSPKYLFRKEGQNVTLSCEQNLNHDAMYWYRQDPGQGLRLIYYSQIVNDFQKGDIAEGYSVSREKKESFPLTVTSAQKNPTAFYLCASRRSGSRETQYFGPGTRLLVL.

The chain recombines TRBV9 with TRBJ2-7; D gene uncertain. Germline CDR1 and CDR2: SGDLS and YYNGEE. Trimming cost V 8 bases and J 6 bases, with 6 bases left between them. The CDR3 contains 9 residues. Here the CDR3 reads CASPGEQYF. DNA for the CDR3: TGTGCCAGTCCGGGCGAGCAGTACTTC.

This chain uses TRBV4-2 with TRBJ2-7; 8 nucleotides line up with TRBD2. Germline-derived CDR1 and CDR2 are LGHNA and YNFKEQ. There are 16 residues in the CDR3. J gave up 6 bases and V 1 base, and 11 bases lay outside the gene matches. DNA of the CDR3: TGTGCCAGCAGCCAAGGGCGACTAGCGAGCGGGGGCGAGCAGTACTTC. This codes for CASSQGRLASGGEQYF.

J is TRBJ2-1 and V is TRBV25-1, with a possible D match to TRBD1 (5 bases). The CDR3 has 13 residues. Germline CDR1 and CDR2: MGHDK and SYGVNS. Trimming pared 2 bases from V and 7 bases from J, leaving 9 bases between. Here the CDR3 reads CASSEQGWNEQFF. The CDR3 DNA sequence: TGTGCCAGCAGTGAACAGGGTTGGAATGAGCAGTTCTTC.

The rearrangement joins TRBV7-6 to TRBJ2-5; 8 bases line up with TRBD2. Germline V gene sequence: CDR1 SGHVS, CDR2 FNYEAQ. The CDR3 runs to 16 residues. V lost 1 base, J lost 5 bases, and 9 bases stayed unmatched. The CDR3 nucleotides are TGTGCCAGCAGCTTAGAGTCCTCCAGCGGGGGCGAGACCCAGTACTTC. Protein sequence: CASSLESSSGGETQYF.

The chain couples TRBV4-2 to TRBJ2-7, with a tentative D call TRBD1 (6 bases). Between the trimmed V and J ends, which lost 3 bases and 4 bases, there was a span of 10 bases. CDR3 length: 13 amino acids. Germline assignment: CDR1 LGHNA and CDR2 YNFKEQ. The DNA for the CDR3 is TGTGCCAGCAGCCATCAGGGGTATTACGAGCAGTACTTC. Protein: CASSHQGYYEQYF.

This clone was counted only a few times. In DNA form, the CDR3 reads TGTGCCAGCAGCCCGGAACTAGCGTGGACCGGGGAGCTGTTTTTT. Residues: CASSPELAWTGELFF. The V and J genes are TRBV7-9 and TRBJ2-2, with TRBD2 matching over 7 bases. V was pared by 5 bases and J by 5 bases, with 8 bases of the junction left unmatched. CDR1 and CDR2 (germline): SEHNR, FQNEAQ (reference sequence). The CDR3 has 15 residues.

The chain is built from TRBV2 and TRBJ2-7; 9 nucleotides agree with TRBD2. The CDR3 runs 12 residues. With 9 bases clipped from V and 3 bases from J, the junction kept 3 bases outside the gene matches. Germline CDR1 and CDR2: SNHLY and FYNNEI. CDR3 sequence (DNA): TGTGCCAGTGCGACTAGCGGCTACGAGCAGTACTTC. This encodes CASATSGYEQYF.

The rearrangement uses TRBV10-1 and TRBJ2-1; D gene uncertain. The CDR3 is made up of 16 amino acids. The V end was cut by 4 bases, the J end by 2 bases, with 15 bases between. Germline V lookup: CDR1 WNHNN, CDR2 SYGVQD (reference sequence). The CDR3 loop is CASSAVSAAAYNEQFF. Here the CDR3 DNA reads TGCGCCAGCAGTGCGGTGAGTGCGGCCGCCTACAATGAGCAGTTCTTC.